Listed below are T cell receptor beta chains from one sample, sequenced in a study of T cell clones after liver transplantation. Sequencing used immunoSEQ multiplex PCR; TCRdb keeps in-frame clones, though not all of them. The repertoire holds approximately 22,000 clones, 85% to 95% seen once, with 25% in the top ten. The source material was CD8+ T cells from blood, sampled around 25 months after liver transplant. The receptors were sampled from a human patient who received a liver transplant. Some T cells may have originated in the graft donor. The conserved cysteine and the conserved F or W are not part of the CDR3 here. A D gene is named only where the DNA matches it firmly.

CDR3: ASSPDRVTEAF
D: TRBD1
V: TRBV5-4

CDR3: ASSRRDPNTEAF
D: .
V: TRBV5-1

CDR3: SVEYGRTYEQY
D: .
V: TRBV29-1

CDR3: ASSEGSSRRETQY
D: .
V: TRBV6-1

CDR3: ASSRPGQVDNEQF
D: TRBD1
V: TRBV5-4

CDR3: ASRPQPGGVQETQY
D: TRBD1
V: TRBV5-1

CDR3: ASSSSGGTGRYEQY
D: TRBD2
V: TRBV7-9

CDR3: ASSVEGAFNQPQH
D: TRBD1
V: TRBV9

CDR3: AWSPSGGTEAF
D: .
V: TRBV30

CDR3: ASSLAPPVRGYT
D: .
V: TRBV19

CDR3: ASSLGSGEQY
D: .
V: TRBV18

CDR3: ASSWGVTEGYEQY
D: .
V: TRBV11-2

CDR3: ASSWDRFSEKLF
D: TRBD1
V: TRBV10-2

CDR3: ATSPGVDLYEQY
D: .
V: TRBV15

CDR3: RGADEQY
D: .
V: TRBV20-1

CDR3: ASTSSGNTIY
D: .
V: TRBV11-3

CDR3: ASHQAGAKNIQY
D: .
V: TRBV27

CDR3: ASSWTVNSGYT
D: .
V: TRBV27

CDR3: SAVRDRGQDTQY
D: TRBD1
V: TRBV29-1

CDR3: ASSRLGGGLTDTQY
D: .
V: TRBV7-7

CDR3: ASSTGLGTEAF
D: .
V: TRBV9

CDR3: ASSELQGALYEQY
D: TRBD1
V: TRBV2